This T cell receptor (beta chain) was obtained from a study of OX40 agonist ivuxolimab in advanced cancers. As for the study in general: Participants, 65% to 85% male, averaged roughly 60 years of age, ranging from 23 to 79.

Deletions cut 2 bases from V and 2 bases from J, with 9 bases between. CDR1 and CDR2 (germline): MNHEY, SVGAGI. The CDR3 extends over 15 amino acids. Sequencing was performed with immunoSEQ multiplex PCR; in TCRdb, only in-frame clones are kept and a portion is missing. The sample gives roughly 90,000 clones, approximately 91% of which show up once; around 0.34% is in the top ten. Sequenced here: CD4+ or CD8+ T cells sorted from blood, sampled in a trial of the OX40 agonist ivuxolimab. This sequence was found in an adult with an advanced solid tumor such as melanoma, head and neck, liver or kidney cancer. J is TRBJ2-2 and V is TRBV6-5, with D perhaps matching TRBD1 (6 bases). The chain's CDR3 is CASSYAGANTGELFF. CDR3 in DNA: TGTGCCAGCAGTTACGCAGGGGCCAACACCGGGGAGCTGTTTTTT.